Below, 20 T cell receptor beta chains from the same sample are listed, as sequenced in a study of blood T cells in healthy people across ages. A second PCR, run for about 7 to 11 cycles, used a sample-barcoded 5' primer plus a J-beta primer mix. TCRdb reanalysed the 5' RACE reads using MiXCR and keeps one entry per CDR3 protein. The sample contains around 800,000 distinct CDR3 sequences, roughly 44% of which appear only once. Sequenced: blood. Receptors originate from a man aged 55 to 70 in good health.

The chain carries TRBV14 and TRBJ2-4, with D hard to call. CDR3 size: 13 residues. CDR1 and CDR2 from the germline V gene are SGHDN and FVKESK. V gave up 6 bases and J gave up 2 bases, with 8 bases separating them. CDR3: CASSLFSKNIQYF. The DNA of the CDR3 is TGTGCCAGCAGTCTCTTTTCCAAAAACATTCAGTACTTC.

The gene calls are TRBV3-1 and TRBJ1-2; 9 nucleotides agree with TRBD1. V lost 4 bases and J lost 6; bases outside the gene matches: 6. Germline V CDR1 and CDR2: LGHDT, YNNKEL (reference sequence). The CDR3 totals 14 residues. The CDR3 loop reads CASSPLQGAHGYTF. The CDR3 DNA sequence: TGTGCCAGCAGCCCTTTACAGGGGGCGCATGGCTACACCTTC.

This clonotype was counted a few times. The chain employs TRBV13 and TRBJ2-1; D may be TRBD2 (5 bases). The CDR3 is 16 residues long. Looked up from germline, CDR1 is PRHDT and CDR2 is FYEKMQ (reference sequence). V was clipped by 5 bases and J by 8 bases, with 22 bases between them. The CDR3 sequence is CASSTSGLALTDEQFF. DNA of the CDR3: TGTGCCAGCAGCACCTCTGGACTTGCTCTGACGGATGAGCAGTTCTTC.

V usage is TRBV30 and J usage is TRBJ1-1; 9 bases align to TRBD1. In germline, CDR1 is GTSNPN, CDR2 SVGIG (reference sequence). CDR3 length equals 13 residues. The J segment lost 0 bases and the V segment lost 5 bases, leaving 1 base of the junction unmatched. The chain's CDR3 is CAWGTGMNTEAFF. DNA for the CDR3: TGTGCCTGGGGGACAGGGATGAACACTGAAGCTTTCTTT.

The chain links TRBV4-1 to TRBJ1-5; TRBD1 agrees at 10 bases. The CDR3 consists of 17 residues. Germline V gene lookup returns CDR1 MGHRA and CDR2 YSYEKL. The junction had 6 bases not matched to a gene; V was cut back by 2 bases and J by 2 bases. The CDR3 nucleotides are TGCGCCAGCAGCCAAAACCCCGGGACAGGGGGCAATCAGCCCCAGCATTTT. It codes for CASSQNPGTGGNQPQHF.

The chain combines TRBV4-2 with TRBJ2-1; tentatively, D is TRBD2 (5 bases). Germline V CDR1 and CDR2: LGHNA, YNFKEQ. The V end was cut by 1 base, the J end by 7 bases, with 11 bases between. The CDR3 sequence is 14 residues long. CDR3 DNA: TGTGCCAGCAGCCAAGGGGCACGAGGGAATGAGCAGTTCTTC. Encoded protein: CASSQGARGNEQFF.

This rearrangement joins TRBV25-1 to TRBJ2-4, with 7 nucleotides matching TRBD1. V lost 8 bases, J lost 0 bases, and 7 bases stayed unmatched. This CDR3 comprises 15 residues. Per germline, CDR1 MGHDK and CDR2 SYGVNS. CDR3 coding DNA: TGTGCCAGCCCCCGACAGGGATTAGCCAAAAACATTCAGTACTTC. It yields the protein CASPRQGLAKNIQYF. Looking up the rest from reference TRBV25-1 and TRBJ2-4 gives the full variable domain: EADIYQTPRYLVIGTGKKITLECSQTMGHDKMYWYQQDPGMELHLIHYSYGVNSTEKGDLSSESTVSRIRTEHFPLTLESARPSHTSQYLCASPRQGLAKNIQYFGAGTRLSVL.

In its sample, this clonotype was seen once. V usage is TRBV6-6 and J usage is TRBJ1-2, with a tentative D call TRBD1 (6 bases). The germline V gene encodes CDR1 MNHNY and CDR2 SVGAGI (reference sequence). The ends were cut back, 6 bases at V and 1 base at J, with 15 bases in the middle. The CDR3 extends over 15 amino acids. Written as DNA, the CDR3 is TGTGCCAGCAGGTTACCGGGACACAGTAACTATGGCTACACCTTC. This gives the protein CASRLPGHSNYGYTF.

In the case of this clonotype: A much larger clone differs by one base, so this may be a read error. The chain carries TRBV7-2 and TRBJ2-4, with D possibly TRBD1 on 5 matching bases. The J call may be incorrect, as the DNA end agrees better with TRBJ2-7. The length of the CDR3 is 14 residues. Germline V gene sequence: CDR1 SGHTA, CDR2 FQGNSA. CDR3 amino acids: CASSGQQNLDEQYF. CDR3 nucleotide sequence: TGTGCCAGCAGCGGACAACAGAACCTAGACGAGCAGTACTTC.

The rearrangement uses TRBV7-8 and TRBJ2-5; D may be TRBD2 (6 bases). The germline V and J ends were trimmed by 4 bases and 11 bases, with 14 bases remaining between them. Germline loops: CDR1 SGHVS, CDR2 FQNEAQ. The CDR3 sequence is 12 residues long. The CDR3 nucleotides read TGTGCCAGCAGCTGGAGGGGCAATGAGCAGTACTTC. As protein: CASSWRGNEQYF. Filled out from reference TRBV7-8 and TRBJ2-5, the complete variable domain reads GAGVSQSPRYKVAKRGQDVALRCDPISGHVSLFWYQQALGQGPEFLTYFQNEAQLDKSGLPSDRFFAERPEGSVSTLKIQRTQQEDSAVYLCASSWRGNEQYFGPGTRLLVL.

DNA for the CDR3: TGTGCCAGCAGTGGACCGGGACTAGACTTATCCGGGGAGCTGTTTTTT. Protein product: CASSGPGLDLSGELFF. The chain couples TRBV6-1 to TRBJ2-2; 8 bases match TRBD2. The CDR3 has 16 amino acids. Germline trimming cut 4 bases from V and 6 bases from J; bases unmatched to any gene: 10. Per germline, CDR1 MNHNS and CDR2 SASEGT.

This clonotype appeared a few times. The chain's CDR3 is CASSLGLRASDYGYTF. Written as DNA, the CDR3 is TGTGCCAGCAGCCTCGGTCTTAGGGCGTCGGACTATGGCTACACCTTC. The V and J genes are TRBV7-2 and TRBJ1-2; D remains unclear. The germline CDR1 and CDR2 sequences are SGHTA and FQGNSA. The V end was cut by 5 bases, the J end by 3 bases, with 19 bases between. CDR3 length: 16 amino acids.

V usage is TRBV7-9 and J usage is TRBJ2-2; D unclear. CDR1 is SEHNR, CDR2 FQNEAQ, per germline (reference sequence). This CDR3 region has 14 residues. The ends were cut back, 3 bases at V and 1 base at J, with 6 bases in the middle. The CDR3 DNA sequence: TGTGCCAGCAGCTTGATAATGAACACCGGGGAGCTGTTTTTT. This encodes CASSLIMNTGELFF.

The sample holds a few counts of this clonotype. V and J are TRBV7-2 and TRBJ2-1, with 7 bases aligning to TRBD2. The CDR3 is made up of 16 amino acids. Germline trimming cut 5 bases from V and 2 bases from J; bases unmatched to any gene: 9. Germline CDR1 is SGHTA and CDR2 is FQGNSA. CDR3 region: CASSPSARGTYNEQFF. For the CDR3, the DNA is TGTGCCAGCAGCCCCTCGGCGCGGGGGACCTACAATGAGCAGTTCTTC.

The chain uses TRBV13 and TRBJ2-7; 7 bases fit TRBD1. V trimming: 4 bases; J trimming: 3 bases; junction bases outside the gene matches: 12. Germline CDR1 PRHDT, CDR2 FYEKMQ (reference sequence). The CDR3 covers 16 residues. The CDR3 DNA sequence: TGTGCCAGCAGCTCGTCTCACAGGGGCCACGTCTACGAGCAGTACTTC. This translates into CASSSSHRGHVYEQYF.

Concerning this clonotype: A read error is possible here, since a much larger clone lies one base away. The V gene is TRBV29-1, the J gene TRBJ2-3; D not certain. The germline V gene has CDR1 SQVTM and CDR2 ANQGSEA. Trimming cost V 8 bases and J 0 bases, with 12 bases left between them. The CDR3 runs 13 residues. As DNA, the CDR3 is TGCAGCATTGGGGTCACTAGCACAGATACGCAGTATTTT. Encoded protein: CSIGVTSTDTQYF.

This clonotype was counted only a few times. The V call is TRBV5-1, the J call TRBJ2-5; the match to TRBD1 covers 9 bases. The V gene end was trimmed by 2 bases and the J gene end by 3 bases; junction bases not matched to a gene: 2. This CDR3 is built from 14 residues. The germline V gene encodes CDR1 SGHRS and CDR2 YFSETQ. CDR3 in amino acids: CASSLRTGEETQYF. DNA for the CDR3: TGCGCCAGCAGCTTAAGGACAGGGGAAGAGACCCAGTACTTC.

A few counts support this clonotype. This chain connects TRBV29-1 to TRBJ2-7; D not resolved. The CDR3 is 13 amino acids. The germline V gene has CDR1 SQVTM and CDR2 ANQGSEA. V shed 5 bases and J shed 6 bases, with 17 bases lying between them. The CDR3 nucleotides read TGCAGCGTTCTCAACACAGTGCGCGCCGAGCAGTACTTC. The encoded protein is CSVLNTVRAEQYF.

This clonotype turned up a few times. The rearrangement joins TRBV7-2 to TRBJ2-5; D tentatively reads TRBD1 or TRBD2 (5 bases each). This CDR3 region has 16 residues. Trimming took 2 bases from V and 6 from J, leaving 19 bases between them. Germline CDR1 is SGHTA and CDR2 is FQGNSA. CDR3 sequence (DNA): TGTGCCAGCAGCTTACAACCGGGACCGGTCGGGCAGACCCAGTACTTC. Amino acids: CASSLQPGPVGQTQYF.

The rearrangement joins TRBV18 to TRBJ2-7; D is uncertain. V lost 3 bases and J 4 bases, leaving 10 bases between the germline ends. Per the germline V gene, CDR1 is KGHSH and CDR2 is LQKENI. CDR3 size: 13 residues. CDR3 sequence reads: CASSPVELYEQYF. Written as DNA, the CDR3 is TGTGCCAGCTCACCTGTGGAGCTTTACGAGCAGTACTTC.